This TCR beta chain is drawn from a study of CXCR3-negative and CXCR3-positive naive CD8 T cells. Looked up from germline, CDR1 is ENHRY and CDR2 is SYGVKD. This CDR3 region has 17 residues. The authors prepared UMI-labeled TRB cDNA libraries by 5' RACE. TCRdb reprocessed the 5' RACE reads, keeping one entry per CDR3 protein, no DNA. Recorded here are about 80,000 distinct CDR3 sequences; the top ten clones represent about 1.6%. Source material: naive CXCR3- CD8+ T cells from blood. The subset here: CD45RO-CCR7+CD27+CD95- naive CD8+ T cells lacking CXCR3 (TNR3-). V and J are TRBV10-3 and TRBJ2-3; there is no DNA to check the TCRdb D call of TRBD2. This TCR came from a human donor in good health. Some clones in this sample may be carry-over from other donors' samples. CDR3 in amino acids: CATSPPFSGGAEDTQYF.